The clone carrying this TCR beta chain was counted between two and nine times. The antigen is not known. At one of its ends the junction is not consistent with the germline gene, which may arise from a read error. This CDR3 is built from 14 residues. Germline lookup yields CDR1 SEHNR and CDR2 FQNEAQ (reference sequence). The data belong to a study of glioma-infiltrating T cells. General study points: Non-neoplastic patients had below-expected tissue-blood divergence, while all gliomas exceeded expectation.

TCR alpha and beta CDR3 regions were amplified from RNA using iRepertoire nested multiplex PCR. TCRdb used MiXCR to reprocess the multiplex PCR reads, holding one entry per CDR3 protein. The sample lists about 140,000 distinct CDR3 sequences, about 39% occurring once. The rearrangement links TRBV7-9 to TRBJ2-3; D not certain. The sequencing input was glioma tissue, nonneoplastic brain tissue, or PBMCs (not recorded which). This clonotype was obtained from a human donor with low-grade glioma or glioblastoma, undergoing nonglioma brain surgery, or in good health (not recorded which). CDR3 bases: TGTGCCTGCAGCTCGTCTGTTCCCGGGGATACGCAGTATTTT. It specifies CACSSSVPGDTQYF. Looking up the rest from reference TRBV7-9 and TRBJ2-3 gives the full variable domain: DTGVSQNPRHKITKRGQNVTFRCDPISEHNRLYWYRQTLGQGPEFLTYFQNEAQLEKSRLLSDRFSAERPKGSFSTLEIQRTEQGDSAMYLCACSSSVPGDTQYFGPGTRLTVL.